These T cell receptor beta chains were read from a single sample in a study of identifying expanded T cells in peripheral blood. Clones were read by immunoSEQ multiplex PCR, and TCRdb kept only the in-frame ones, dropping some. The sample consists of 85,000 to 95,000 clones, about nine tenths of them appearing once. Sequences were obtained from blood. The origin of the receptors is a person between 18 and 69 years old in good health. CDR3s include the opening cysteine and the closing phenylalanine or tryptophan. A D gene is named only where the DNA matches it firmly. Rows may omit the clone size; those that give it use once, few, many or a size class.

CDR3nt: TGTGCCAGCAGTTACGGACTAGCGGGGGGGTACGAGCAGTACTTC; CDR3aa: CASSYGLAGGYEQYF; abundance: NA; j_gene: TRBJ2-7; d_gene: TRBD2; v_gene: TRBV6-5
CDR3nt: TGTGCCAGCAGCTTAGGCGCAGCGACTAGCGGGAAGGGCACCGGGGAGCTGTTTTTT; CDR3aa: CASSLGAATSGKGTGELFF; abundance: NA; j_gene: TRBJ2-2; d_gene: TRBD2; v_gene: TRBV7-9
CDR3nt: TGTGCCAGTACAGAGAGGGATCAGCCCCAGCATTTT; CDR3aa: CASTERDQPQHF; abundance: NA; j_gene: TRBJ1-5; d_gene: NA; v_gene: TRBV19
CDR3nt: TGTGCCAGCAGCTTAAGGACAGGGGGTTCCGGGGAGCTGTTTTTT; CDR3aa: CASSLRTGGSGELFF; abundance: NA; j_gene: TRBJ2-2; d_gene: TRBD1; v_gene: TRBV7-2
CDR3nt: TGTGCCAGCAGCTTGTCCGAGCAGTACTTC; CDR3aa: CASSLSEQYF; abundance: NA; j_gene: TRBJ2-7; d_gene: NA; v_gene: TRBV5-8
CDR3nt: TGTGCCAGCAGCTCCCCCGCCCTTGGCTACACCTTC; CDR3aa: CASSSPALGYTF; abundance: NA; j_gene: TRBJ1-2; d_gene: NA; v_gene: TRBV11-2
CDR3nt: TGTGCCAGCAGTTGGGAGGGGGCGCGGAATGAGCAGTTCTTC; CDR3aa: CASSWEGARNEQFF; abundance: NA; j_gene: TRBJ2-1; d_gene: NA; v_gene: TRBV7-9
CDR3nt: TGTGCCTGGAGTTGGGAAGGACTCAATCAGCCCCAGCATTTT; CDR3aa: CAWSWEGLNQPQHF; abundance: NA; j_gene: TRBJ1-5; d_gene: NA; v_gene: TRBV30
CDR3nt: TGTGCCAGTAGGGCGGGGGCGCGCGACACCGGGGAGCTGTTTTTT; CDR3aa: CASRAGARDTGELFF; abundance: NA; j_gene: TRBJ2-2; d_gene: NA; v_gene: TRBV19
CDR3nt: TGTGCCAGCAGCCCCCGAATTGGGCGACTAGATGGCGGCTACGAGCAGTACTTC; CDR3aa: CASSPRIGRLDGGYEQYF; abundance: NA; j_gene: TRBJ2-7; d_gene: NA; v_gene: TRBV14
CDR3nt: TGTGCCAGCAGCGACAGGGGGCTCGGAGGAAACACCATATATTTT; CDR3aa: CASSDRGLGGNTIYF; abundance: NA; j_gene: TRBJ1-3; d_gene: TRBD1; v_gene: TRBV2
CDR3nt: TGTGCCAGCAGCCCGGACGGGACAGGATTCTATGGCTACACCTTC; CDR3aa: CASSPDGTGFYGYTF; abundance: few; j_gene: TRBJ1-2; d_gene: TRBD1; v_gene: TRBV7-3
CDR3nt: TGTGCCTGGAGTGTAGCAGGGGTCGGCTACACCTTC; CDR3aa: CAWSVAGVGYTF; abundance: NA; j_gene: TRBJ1-2; d_gene: NA; v_gene: TRBV30
CDR3nt: TGTGCCAGCAGTCGACAGGGTAACTATGGCTACACCTTC; CDR3aa: CASSRQGNYGYTF; abundance: NA; j_gene: TRBJ1-2; d_gene: TRBD1; v_gene: TRBV5-4
CDR3nt: TGTGCCAGCAGCTTAGTGAGGGGCAGTGGCAATGAGCAGTTCTTC; CDR3aa: CASSLVRGSGNEQFF; abundance: NA; j_gene: TRBJ2-1; d_gene: NA; v_gene: TRBV7-9
CDR3nt: TGCGCCAGCAGGACAGGGGATAGGAACACTGAAGCTTTCTTT; CDR3aa: CASRTGDRNTEAFF; abundance: NA; j_gene: TRBJ1-1; d_gene: TRBD1; v_gene: TRBV5-1
CDR3nt: TGTGCCAGCAGTTTAACCCACAATGAGCAGTTCTTC; CDR3aa: CASSLTHNEQFF; abundance: NA; j_gene: TRBJ2-1; d_gene: NA; v_gene: TRBV27
CDR3nt: TGTGCCAGCAGCCCAGGGACTAGCGGGGGGGCCGGGGAGCTGTTTTTT; CDR3aa: CASSPGTSGGAGELFF; abundance: once; j_gene: TRBJ2-2; d_gene: TRBD2; v_gene: TRBV5-4
CDR3nt: TGTGCCAGCTCACAAAACCCAGGACAGAATTCACCCCTCCACTTT; CDR3aa: CASSQNPGQNSPLHF; abundance: NA; j_gene: TRBJ1-6; d_gene: NA; v_gene: TRBV18
CDR3nt: TGTGCCAGCTCACCGGGACAGAACTCCTACGAGCAGTACTTC; CDR3aa: CASSPGQNSYEQYF; abundance: NA; j_gene: TRBJ2-7; d_gene: TRBD1; v_gene: TRBV18
CDR3nt: TGTGCCAGCAGTTTATCCGGGGGGGACTACGAGCAGTACTTC; CDR3aa: CASSLSGGDYEQYF; abundance: once; j_gene: TRBJ2-7; d_gene: TRBD2; v_gene: TRBV28
CDR3nt: TGTGCCAGCAGCTTCAGCTACGAGCAGTACTTC; CDR3aa: CASSFSYEQYF; abundance: NA; j_gene: TRBJ2-7; d_gene: NA; v_gene: TRBV7-2
CDR3nt: TGCAGCGTCGGACAGAGAAACACTGAAGCTTTCTTT; CDR3aa: CSVGQRNTEAFF; abundance: NA; j_gene: TRBJ1-1; d_gene: NA; v_gene: TRBV29-1
CDR3nt: TGTGCCAGCAGCTTGGACAGGGGGCAGTTCTTC; CDR3aa: CASSLDRGQFF; abundance: NA; j_gene: TRBJ2-1; d_gene: TRBD1; v_gene: TRBV5-4
CDR3nt: TGCGCCAGCAGCCAGTTGGCGGGGGAATCAGATACGCAGTATTTT; CDR3aa: CASSQLAGESDTQYF; abundance: once; j_gene: TRBJ2-3; d_gene: TRBD2; v_gene: TRBV4-3
CDR3nt: TGTGCCAGCAGCTCCACGACAGGGAAAGAGACCCAGTACTTC; CDR3aa: CASSSTTGKETQYF; abundance: NA; j_gene: TRBJ2-5; d_gene: TRBD1; v_gene: TRBV5-4
CDR3nt: TGCAGCGTGGTAAGATTGAACCGGCAGGGTGGCAATGAGAATGAGCAGTTCTTC; CDR3aa: CSVVRLNRQGGNENEQFF; abundance: NA; j_gene: TRBJ2-1; d_gene: NA; v_gene: TRBV29-1
CDR3nt: TGTGCCACCAGCAGAGTGGGGAACACTGAAGCTTTCTTT; CDR3aa: CATSRVGNTEAFF; abundance: once; j_gene: TRBJ1-1; d_gene: NA; v_gene: TRBV15
CDR3nt: TGTGCCAGCAGTGGGGCAGGGGGTTCCTACGAGCAGTACTTC; CDR3aa: CASSGAGGSYEQYF; abundance: NA; j_gene: TRBJ2-7; d_gene: TRBD1; v_gene: TRBV6-1
CDR3nt: TGTGCCACCAGCAAGCCAGGGTCCGGTAGCAATCAGCCCCAGCATTTT; CDR3aa: CATSKPGSGSNQPQHF; abundance: NA; j_gene: TRBJ1-5; d_gene: NA; v_gene: TRBV15
CDR3nt: TGTGCCAGCACTATAGGGTGGGCCGGGGAGCTGTTTTTT; CDR3aa: CASTIGWAGELFF; abundance: once; j_gene: TRBJ2-2; d_gene: NA; v_gene: TRBV6-6
CDR3nt: TGTGCCAGCAGCCCAAGGGCGGCGGGGAGACTCGGAGAGACCCAGTACTTC; CDR3aa: CASSPRAAGRLGETQYF; abundance: NA; j_gene: TRBJ2-5; d_gene: NA; v_gene: TRBV7-9
CDR3nt: TGTGCCAGCAGTCCCCGAGCTAGCGGACCATTCCAATACGAGCAGTACTTC; CDR3aa: CASSPRASGPFQYEQYF; abundance: NA; j_gene: TRBJ2-7; d_gene: TRBD2; v_gene: TRBV27
CDR3nt: TGCGCCAGCAGCCAGGAAAGGACAGGGGTTAACGGCTACACCTTC; CDR3aa: CASSQERTGVNGYTF; abundance: NA; j_gene: TRBJ1-2; d_gene: TRBD1; v_gene: TRBV4-1
CDR3nt: TGCGCCAGCAGCCCCGACCTCTCGGGGACAGGGGTCGGAGAAGAGACCCAGTACTTC; CDR3aa: CASSPDLSGTGVGEETQYF; abundance: NA; j_gene: TRBJ2-5; d_gene: TRBD1; v_gene: TRBV4-1
CDR3nt: TGTGCCAGCAGTAGGGACAGTCTCACTGAAGCTTTCTTT; CDR3aa: CASSRDSLTEAFF; abundance: NA; j_gene: TRBJ1-1; d_gene: TRBD1; v_gene: TRBV6-5
CDR3nt: TGTGCCAGCAGTGATGATTACACCGGGGAGCTGTTTTTT; CDR3aa: CASSDDYTGELFF; abundance: NA; j_gene: TRBJ2-2; d_gene: NA; v_gene: TRBV6-4
CDR3nt: TGTGCCAGCTCACTACAGGGGGGGTCCTACAATGAGCAGTTCTTC; CDR3aa: CASSLQGGSYNEQFF; abundance: NA; j_gene: TRBJ2-1; d_gene: NA; v_gene: TRBV18
CDR3nt: TGTGCCATCAGTGACGACAGGGATGGCGAAAAACTGTTTTTT; CDR3aa: CAISDDRDGEKLFF; abundance: once; j_gene: TRBJ1-4; d_gene: TRBD1; v_gene: TRBV10-3
CDR3nt: TGTGCCAGCAGGGGGCAGGGGGCTCGTGGCACTGAAGCTTTCTTT; CDR3aa: CASRGQGARGTEAFF; abundance: NA; j_gene: TRBJ1-1; d_gene: TRBD1; v_gene: TRBV28
CDR3nt: TGTGCCAGTAGTATAGAGACCCAGTACTTC; CDR3aa: CASSIETQYF; abundance: NA; j_gene: TRBJ2-5; d_gene: NA; v_gene: TRBV19
CDR3nt: TGTGCCAGCAGCTTTTTGGGACAGGGCTACGAGCAGTACTTC; CDR3aa: CASSFLGQGYEQYF; abundance: NA; j_gene: TRBJ2-7; d_gene: TRBD1; v_gene: TRBV5-5
CDR3nt: TGTGCCAGCAGTGAAGATTGGAGCTCCTATAATTCACCCCTCCACTTT; CDR3aa: CASSEDWSSYNSPLHF; abundance: NA; j_gene: TRBJ1-6; d_gene: NA; v_gene: TRBV6-1
CDR3nt: TGTGCCAGCAGTTCCCGACTAGCGCCCCAAGAGACCCAGTACTTC; CDR3aa: CASSSRLAPQETQYF; abundance: once; j_gene: TRBJ2-5; d_gene: TRBD2; v_gene: TRBV27
CDR3nt: TGTGCCAGCAGCGTTCAACCGGGTAATTCACCCCTCCACTTT; CDR3aa: CASSVQPGNSPLHF; abundance: NA; j_gene: TRBJ1-6; d_gene: NA; v_gene: TRBV9
CDR3nt: TGTGCCAGTAGTACCCATTCGACTAGCGGGAAGGGTGAGCAGTACTTC; CDR3aa: CASSTHSTSGKGEQYF; abundance: once; j_gene: TRBJ2-7; d_gene: TRBD2; v_gene: TRBV19
CDR3nt: TGCGCCAGCCGCCCCGACAGGGCACACACTGAAGCTTTCTTT; CDR3aa: CASRPDRAHTEAFF; abundance: NA; j_gene: TRBJ1-1; d_gene: TRBD1; v_gene: TRBV5-1